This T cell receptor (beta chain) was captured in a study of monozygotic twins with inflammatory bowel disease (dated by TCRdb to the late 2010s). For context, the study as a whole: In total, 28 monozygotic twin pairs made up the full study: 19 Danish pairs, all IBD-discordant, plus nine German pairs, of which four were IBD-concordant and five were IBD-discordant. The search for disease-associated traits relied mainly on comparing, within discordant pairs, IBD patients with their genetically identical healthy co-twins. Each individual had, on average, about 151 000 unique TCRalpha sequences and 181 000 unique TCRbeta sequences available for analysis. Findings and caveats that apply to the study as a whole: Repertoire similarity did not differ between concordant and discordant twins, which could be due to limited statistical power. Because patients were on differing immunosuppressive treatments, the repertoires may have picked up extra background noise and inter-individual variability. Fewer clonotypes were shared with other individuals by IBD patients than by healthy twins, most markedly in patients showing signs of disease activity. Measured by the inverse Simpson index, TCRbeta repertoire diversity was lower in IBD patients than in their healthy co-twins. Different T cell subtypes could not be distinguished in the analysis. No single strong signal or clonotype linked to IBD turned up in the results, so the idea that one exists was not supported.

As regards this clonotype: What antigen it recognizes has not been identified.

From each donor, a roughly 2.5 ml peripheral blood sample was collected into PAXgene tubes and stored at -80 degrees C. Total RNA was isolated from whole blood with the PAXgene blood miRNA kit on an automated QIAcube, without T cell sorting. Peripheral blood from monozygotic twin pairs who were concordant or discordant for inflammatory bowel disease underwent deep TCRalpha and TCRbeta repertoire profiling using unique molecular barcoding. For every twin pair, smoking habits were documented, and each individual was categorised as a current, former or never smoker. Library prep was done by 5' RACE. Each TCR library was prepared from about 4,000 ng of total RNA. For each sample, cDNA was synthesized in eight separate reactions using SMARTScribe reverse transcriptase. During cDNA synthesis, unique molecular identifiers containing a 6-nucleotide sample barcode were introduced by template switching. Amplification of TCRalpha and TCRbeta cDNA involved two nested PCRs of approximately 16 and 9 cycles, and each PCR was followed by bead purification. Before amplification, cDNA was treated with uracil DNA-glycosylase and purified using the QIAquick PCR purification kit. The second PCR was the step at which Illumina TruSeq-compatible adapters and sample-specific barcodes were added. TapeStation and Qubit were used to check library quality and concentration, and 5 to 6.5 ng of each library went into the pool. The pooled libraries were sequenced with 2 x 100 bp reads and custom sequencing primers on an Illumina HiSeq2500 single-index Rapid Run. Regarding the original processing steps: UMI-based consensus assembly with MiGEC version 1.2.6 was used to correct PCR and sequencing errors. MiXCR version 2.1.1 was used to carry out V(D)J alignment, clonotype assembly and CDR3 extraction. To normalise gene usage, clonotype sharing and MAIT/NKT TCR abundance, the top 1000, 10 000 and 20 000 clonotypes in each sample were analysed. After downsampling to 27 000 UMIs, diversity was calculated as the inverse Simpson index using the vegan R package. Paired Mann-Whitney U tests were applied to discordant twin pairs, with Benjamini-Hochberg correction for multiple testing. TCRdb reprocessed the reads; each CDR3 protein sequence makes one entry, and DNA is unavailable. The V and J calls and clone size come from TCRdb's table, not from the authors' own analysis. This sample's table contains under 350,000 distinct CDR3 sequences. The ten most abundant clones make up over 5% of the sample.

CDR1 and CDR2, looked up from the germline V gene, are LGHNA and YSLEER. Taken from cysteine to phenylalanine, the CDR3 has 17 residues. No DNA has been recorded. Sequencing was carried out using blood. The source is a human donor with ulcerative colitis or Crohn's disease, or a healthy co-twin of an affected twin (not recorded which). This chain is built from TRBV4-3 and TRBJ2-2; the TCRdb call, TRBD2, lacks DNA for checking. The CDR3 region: CASSQDYSGGTTGELFF.